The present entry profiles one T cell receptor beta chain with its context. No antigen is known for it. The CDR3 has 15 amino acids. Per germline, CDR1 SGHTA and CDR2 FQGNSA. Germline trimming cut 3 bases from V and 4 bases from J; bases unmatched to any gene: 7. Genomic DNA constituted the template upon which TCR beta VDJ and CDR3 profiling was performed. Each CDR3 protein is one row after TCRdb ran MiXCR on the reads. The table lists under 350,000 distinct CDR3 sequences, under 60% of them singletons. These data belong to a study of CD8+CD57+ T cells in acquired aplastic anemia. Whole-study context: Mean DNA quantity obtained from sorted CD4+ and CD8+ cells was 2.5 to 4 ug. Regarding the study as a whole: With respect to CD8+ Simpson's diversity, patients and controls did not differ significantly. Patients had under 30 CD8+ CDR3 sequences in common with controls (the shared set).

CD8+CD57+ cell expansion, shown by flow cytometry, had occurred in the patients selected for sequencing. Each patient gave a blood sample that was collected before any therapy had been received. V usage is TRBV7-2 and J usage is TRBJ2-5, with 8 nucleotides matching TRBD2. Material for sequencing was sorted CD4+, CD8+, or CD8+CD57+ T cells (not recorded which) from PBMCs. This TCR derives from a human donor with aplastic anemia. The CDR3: CASSLGLGYGETQYF. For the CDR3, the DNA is TGTGCCAGCAGCTTGGGACTAGGGTACGGAGAGACCCAGTACTTC.